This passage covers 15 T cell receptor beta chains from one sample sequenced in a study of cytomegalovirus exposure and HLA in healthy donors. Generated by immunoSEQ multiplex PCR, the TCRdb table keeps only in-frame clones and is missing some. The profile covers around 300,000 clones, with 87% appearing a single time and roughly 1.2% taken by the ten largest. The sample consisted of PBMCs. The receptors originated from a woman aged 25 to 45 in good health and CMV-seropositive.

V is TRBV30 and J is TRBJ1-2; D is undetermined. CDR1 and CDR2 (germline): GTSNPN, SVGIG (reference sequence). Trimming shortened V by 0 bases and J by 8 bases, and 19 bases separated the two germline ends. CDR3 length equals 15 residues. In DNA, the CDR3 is TGTGCCTGGAGTGTACTTTTGGGGAAAAGGGAGGGCTACACCTTC. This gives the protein CAWSVLLGKREGYTF.

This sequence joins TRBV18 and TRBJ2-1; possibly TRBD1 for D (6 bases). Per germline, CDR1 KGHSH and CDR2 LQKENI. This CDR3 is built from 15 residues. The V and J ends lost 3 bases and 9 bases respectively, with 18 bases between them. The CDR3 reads CASSPQGQAVSEQFF. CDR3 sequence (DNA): TGTGCCAGCTCACCCCAGGGACAAGCGGTTAGTGAGCAGTTCTTC.

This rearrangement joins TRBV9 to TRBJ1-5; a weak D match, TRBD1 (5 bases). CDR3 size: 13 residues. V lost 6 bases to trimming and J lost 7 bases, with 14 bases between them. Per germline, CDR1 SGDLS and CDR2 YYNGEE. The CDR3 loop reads CASTIQGGQPQHF. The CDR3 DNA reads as TGTGCCAGCACAATTCAGGGTGGCCAGCCCCAGCATTTT.

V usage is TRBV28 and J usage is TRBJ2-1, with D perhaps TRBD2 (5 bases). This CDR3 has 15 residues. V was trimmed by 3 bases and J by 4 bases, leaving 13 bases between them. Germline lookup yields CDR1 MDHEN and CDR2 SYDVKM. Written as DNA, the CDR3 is TGTGCCAGCAGTTTCTTTTCCCGGGAATACAATGAGCAGTTCTTC. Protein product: CASSFFSREYNEQFF.

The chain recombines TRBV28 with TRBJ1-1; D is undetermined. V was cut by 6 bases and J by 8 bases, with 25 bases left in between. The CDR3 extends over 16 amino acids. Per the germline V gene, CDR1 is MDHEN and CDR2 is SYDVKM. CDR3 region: CASSLWMTLNGGEAFF. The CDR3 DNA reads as TGTGCCAGCAGCCTGTGGATGACACTCAACGGAGGGGAAGCTTTCTTT.

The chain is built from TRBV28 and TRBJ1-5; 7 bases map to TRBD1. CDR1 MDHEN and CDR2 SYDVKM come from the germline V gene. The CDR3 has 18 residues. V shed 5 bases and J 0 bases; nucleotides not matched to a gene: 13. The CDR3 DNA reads TGTGCCAGCAGTCCCCTACGCGACAGGGTGTATAGCAATCAGCCCCAGCATTTT. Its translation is CASSPLRDRVYSNQPQHF.

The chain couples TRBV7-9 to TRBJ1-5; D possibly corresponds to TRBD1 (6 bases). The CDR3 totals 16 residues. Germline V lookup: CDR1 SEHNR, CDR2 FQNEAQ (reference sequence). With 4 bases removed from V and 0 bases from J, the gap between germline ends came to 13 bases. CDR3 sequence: CASSSAGVNSNQPQHF. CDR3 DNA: TGTGCCAGCAGCTCGGCAGGGGTGAATAGCAATCAGCCCCAGCATTTT. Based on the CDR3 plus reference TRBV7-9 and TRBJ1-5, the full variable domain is DTGVSQNPRHKITKRGQNVTFRCDPISEHNRLYWYRQTLGQGPEFLTYFQNEAQLEKSRLLSDRFSAERPKGSFSTLEIQRTEQGDSAMYLCASSSAGVNSNQPQHFGDGTRLSIL.

The CDR3: CASSPSGVQSGGYTF. The CDR3 DNA follows: TGCGCCAGCAGCCCGTCGGGGGTACAATCGGGTGGCTACACCTTC. The chain links TRBV5-1 to TRBJ1-2, with D tentatively TRBD1 (5 bases). Germline V gene data show CDR1 as SGHRS and CDR2 as YFSETQ. V lost 4 bases to trimming and J lost 7 bases, with 20 bases between them. The CDR3 has 15 amino acids.

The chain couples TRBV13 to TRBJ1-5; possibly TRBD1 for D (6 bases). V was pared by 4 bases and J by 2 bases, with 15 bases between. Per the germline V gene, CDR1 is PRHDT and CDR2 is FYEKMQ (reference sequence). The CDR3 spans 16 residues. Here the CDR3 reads CASSYREIRGNQPQHF. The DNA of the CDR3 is TGTGCCAGCAGCTACAGGGAAATAAGAGGCAATCAGCCCCAGCATTTT.

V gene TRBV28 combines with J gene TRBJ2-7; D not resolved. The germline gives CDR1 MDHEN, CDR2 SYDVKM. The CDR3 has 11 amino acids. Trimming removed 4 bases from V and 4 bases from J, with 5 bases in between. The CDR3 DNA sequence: TGTGCCAGCAGTTACGCGTACGAGCAGTACTTC. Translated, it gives CASSYAYEQYF.

This CDR3 reads CASSSAPTGWNEQFF. The DNA of the CDR3 is TGTGCCAGCAGCTCCGCCCCGACAGGGTGGAATGAGCAGTTCTTC. The J gene is TRBJ2-1, the V gene TRBV7-3, with 7 bases that match TRBD1. V shed 4 bases, J shed 7 bases, and the junction held 10 bases outside the gene matches. This CDR3 comprises 15 residues. Germline assignment: CDR1 SGHTA and CDR2 FQGTGA. The full variable domain, rest sourced from reference TRBV7-3 and TRBJ2-1, is GAGVSQTPSNKVTEKGKYVELRCDPISGHTALYWYRQSLGQGPEFLIYFQGTGAADDSGLPNDRFFAVRPEGSVSTLKIQRTERGDSAVYLCASSSAPTGWNEQFFGPGTRLTVL.

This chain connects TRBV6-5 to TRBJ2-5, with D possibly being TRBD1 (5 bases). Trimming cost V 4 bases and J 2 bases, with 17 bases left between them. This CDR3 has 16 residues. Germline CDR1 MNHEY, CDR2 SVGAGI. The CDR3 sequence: CASSFARADSQETQYF. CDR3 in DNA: TGTGCCAGCAGTTTTGCTCGGGCAGACAGTCAAGAGACCCAGTACTTC.

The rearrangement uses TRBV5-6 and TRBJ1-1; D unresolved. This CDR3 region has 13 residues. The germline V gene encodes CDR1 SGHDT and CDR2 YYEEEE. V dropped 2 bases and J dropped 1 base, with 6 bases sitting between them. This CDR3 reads CASSFLSNTEAFF. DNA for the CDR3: TGTGCCAGCAGCTTTTTGTCGAACACTGAAGCTTTCTTT.

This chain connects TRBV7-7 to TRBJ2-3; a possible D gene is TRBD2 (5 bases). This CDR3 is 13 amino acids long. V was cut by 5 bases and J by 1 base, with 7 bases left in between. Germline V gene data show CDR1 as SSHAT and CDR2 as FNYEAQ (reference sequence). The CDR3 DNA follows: TGTGCCAGCAGCGAGGGCCGCACAGATACGCAGTATTTT. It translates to CASSEGRTDTQYF.

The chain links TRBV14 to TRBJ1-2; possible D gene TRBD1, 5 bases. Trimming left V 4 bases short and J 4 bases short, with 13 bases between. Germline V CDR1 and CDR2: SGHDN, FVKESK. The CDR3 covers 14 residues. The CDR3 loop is CASSRMDTSYGYTF. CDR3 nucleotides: TGTGCCAGCAGCCGTATGGACACTTCCTATGGCTACACCTTC.